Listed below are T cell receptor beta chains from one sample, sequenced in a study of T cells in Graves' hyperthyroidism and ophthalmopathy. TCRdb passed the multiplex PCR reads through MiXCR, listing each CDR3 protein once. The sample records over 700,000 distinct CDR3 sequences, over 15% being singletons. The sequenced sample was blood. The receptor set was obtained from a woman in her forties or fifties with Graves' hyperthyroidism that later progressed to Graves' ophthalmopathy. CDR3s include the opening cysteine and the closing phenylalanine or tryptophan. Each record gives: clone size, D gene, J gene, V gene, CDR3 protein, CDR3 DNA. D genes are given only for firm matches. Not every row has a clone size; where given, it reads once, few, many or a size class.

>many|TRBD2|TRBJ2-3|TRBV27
CASSLAGGSGTQYF
TGTGCCAGCAGTTTAGCGGGGGGCTCGGGTACGCAGTATTTT
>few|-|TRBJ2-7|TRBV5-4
CASSLGAPYEQYF
TGTGCCAGCAGCTTGGGGGCACCCTACGAGCAGTACTTC
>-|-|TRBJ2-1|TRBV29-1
CSVVDSSFNEQFF
TGCAGCGTTGTGGATAGTAGCTTTAATGAGCAGTTCTTC
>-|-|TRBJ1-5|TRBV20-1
CSARRARVDQPQHF
TGCAGTGCTAGAAGGGCCAGGGTGGATCAGCCCCAGCATTTT
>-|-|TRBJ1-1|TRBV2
CASSELGSNTEAFF
TGTGCCAGCAGTGAACTGGGGTCGAACACTGAAGCTTTCTTT
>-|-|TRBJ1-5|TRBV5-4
CASSPYPGDYSNQPQHF
TGTGCCAGCAGCCCATACCCGGGGGATTATAGCAATCAGCCCCAGCATTTT
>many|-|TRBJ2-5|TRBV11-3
CASSTGTDARETQYF
TGTGCCAGCAGCACGGGGACGGACGCACGGGAGACCCAGTACTTC
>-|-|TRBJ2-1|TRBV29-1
CSAGASLSGEQFF
TGCAGCGCGGGGGCGTCCTTGTCGGGTGAGCAGTTCTTC
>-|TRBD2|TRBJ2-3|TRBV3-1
CASSHSSGGHTDTQYF
TGTGCCAGCAGCCACTCTAGCGGGGGCCACACAGATACGCAGTATTTT
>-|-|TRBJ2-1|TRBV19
CAISDRAGGEQFF
TGTGCCATCTCGGACAGGGCGGGGGGTGAGCAGTTCTTC
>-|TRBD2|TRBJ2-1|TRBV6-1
CASSYGTSVGEQFF
TGTGCCAGCAGTTATGGGACTAGCGTTGGTGAGCAGTTCTTC
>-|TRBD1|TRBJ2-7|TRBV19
CASARTGPYEQYF
TGTGCCAGTGCCCGGACAGGGCCTTACGAGCAGTACTTC
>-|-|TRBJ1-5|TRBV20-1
CSAIRLSNQPQHF
TGCAGTGCGATTAGGCTCAGCAATCAGCCCCAGCATTTT
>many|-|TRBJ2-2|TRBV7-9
CASSLASNTGELFF
TGTGCCAGCAGCTTAGCCTCGAACACCGGGGAGCTGTTTTTT
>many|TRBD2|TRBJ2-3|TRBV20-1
CSARTGGPGGTDTQYF
TGCAGTGCTAGAACGGGGGGTCCGGGGGGCACAGATACGCAGTATTTT
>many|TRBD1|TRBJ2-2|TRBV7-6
CASSSSRDSVRPNTGELFF
TGTGCCAGCAGCTCGTCCCGGGACAGCGTTCGACCTAACACCGGGGAGCTGTTTTTT
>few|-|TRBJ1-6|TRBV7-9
CASSSGTGSPLHF
TGTGCCAGCAGCTCGGGGACGGGTTCACCCCTCCACTTT
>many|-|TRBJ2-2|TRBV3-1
CASSQGFLVLHTGELFF
TGTGCCAGCAGCCAAGGCTTTCTGGTCCTCCACACCGGGGAGCTGTTTTTT
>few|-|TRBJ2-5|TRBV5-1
CASSPDGVETQYF
TGCGCCAGCAGCCCTGACGGGGTGGAGACCCAGTACTTC
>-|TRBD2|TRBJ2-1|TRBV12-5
CASVPPGGGNEQFF
TGTGCTAGTGTTCCCCCGGGGGGGGGCAATGAGCAGTTCTTC
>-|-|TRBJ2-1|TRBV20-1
CSARVVGESSYNEQFF
TGCAGTGCTAGAGTTGTGGGGGAGAGCTCCTACAATGAGCAGTTCTTC
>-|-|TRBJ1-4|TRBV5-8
CASIATATNEKLFF
TGTGCCAGCATCGCGACAGCAACTAATGAAAAACTGTTTTTT
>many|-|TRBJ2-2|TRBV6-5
CASSYSGTGELFF
TGTGCCAGCAGTTACTCAGGGACCGGGGAGCTGTTTTTT
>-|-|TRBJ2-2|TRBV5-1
CASSLARELSNTGELFF
TGCGCCAGCAGCTTGGCCAGGGAGCTTTCGAACACCGGGGAGCTGTTTTTT
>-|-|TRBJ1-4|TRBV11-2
CASSFNLATNEKLFF
TGTGCCAGCAGCTTTAATCTTGCAACTAATGAAAAACTGTTTTTT
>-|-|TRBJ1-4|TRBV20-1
CSARYAPEKLFF
TGCAGTGCTAGGTACGCACCGGAAAAACTGTTTTTT
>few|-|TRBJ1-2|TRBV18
CASSPAGENYGYTF
TGTGCCAGCTCACCAGCTGGGGAGAACTATGGCTACACCTTC